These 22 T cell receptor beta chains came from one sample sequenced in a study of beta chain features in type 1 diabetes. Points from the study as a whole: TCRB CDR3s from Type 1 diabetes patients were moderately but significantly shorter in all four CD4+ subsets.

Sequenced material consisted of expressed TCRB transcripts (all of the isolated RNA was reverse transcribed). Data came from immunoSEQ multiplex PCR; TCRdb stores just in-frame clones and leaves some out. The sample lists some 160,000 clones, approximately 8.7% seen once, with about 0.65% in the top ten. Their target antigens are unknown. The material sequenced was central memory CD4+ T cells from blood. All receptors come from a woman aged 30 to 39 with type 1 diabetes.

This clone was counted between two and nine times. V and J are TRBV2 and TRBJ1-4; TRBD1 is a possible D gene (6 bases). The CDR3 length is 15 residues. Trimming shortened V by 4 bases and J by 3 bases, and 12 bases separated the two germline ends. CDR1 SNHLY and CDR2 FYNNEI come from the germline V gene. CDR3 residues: CASSVQGLPNEKLFF. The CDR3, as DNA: TGTGCCAGCAGTGTACAGGGCCTCCCTAATGAAAAACTGTTTTTT.

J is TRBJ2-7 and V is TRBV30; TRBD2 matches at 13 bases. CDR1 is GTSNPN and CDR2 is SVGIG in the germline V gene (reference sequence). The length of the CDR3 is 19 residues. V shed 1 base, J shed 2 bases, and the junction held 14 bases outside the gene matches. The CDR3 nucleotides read TGTGCCTGGAGTGGATGGACTAGCGGGAGACCCACCCGAGCCTACGAGCAGTACTTC. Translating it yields CAWSGWTSGRPTRAYEQYF.

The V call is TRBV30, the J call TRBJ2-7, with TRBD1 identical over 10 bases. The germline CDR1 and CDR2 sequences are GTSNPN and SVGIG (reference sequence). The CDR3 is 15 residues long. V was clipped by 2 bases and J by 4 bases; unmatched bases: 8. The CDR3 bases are TGTGCCTGGAGTCCGACCGGGACAGGGGATTACGAGCAGTACTTC. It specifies CAWSPTGTGDYEQYF.

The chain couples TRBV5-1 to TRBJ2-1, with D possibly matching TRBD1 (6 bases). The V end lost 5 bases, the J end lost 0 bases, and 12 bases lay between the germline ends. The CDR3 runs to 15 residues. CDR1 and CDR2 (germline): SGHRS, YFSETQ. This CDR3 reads CASRESGHSYNEQFF. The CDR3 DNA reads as TGCGCCAGCAGAGAGTCGGGACACTCCTACAATGAGCAGTTCTTC.

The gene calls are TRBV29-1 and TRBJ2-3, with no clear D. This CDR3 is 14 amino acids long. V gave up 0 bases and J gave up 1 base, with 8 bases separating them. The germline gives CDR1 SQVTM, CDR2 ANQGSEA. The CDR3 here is CSVEDISGTDTQYF. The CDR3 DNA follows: TGCAGCGTTGAAGATATCTCGGGCACAGATACGCAGTATTTT.

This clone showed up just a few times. The CDR3 is CASSQDLDSTQPQHF. The CDR3 DNA reads TGCGCCAGCAGCCAAGATTTGGACAGTACTCAGCCCCAGCATTTT. V usage is TRBV4-1 and J usage is TRBJ1-5, with D perhaps TRBD1 (6 bases). The germline V and J ends were trimmed by 0 bases and 6 bases, with 12 bases remaining between them. In germline, CDR1 is MGHRA, CDR2 YSYEKL. The CDR3 is made up of 15 amino acids.

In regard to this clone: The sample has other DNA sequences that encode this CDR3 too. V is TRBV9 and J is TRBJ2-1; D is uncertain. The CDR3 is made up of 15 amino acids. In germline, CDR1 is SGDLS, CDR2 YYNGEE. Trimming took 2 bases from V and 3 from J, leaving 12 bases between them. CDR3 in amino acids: CASSVDGSVYNEQFF. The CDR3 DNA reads TGTGCCAGCAGCGTTGATGGCAGCGTCTACAATGAGCAGTTCTTC.

Written as DNA, the CDR3 is TGTGCCAGCACCGCTATCGGGGGGGAGACTGAAGCTTTCTTT. Its protein is CASTAIGGETEAFF. V usage is TRBV28 and J usage is TRBJ1-1; maybe TRBD1 (5 bases). V lost 7 bases, J lost 5 bases, and 17 bases lay in between. The CDR3 has 14 residues. In germline, CDR1 is MDHEN, CDR2 SYDVKM.

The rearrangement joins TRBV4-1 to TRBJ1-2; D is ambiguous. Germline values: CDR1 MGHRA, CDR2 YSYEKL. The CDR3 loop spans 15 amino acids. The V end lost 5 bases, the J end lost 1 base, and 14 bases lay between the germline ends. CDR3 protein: CASSEATGLNYGYTF. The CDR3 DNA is TGCGCCAGCAGCGAAGCGACGGGTCTTAACTATGGCTACACCTTC.

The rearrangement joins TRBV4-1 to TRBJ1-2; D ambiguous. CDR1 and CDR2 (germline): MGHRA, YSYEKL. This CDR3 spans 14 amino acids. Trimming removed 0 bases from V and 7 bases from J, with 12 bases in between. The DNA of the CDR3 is TGCGCCAGCAGCCAAGATCAGGTCCGGGGTGGCTACACCTTC. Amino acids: CASSQDQVRGGYTF.

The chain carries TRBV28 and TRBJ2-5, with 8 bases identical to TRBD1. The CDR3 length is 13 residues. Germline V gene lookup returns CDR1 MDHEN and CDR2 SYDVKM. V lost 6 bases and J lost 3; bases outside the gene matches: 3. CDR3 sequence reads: CASRETGEETQYF. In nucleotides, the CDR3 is TGTGCCAGCAGGGAGACAGGGGAAGAGACCCAGTACTTC. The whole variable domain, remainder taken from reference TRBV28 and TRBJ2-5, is DVKVTQSSRYLVKRTGEKVFLECVQDMDHENMFWYRQDPGLGLRLIYFSYDVKMKEKGDIPEGYSVSREKKERFSLILESASTNQTSMYLCASRETGEETQYFGPGTRLLVL.

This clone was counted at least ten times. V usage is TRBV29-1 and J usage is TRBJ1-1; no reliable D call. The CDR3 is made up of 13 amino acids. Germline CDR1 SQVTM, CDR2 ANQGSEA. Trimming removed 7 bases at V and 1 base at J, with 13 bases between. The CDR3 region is CSARVPKNTEAFF. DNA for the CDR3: TGCAGCGCGAGGGTGCCTAAGAACACTGAAGCTTTCTTT.

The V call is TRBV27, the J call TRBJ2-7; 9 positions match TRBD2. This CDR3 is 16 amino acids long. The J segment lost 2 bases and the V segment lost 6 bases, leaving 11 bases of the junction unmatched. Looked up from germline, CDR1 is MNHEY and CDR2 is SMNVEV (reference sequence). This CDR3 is CASSSRGTSRTYEQYF. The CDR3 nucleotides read TGTGCCAGCAGCTCCCGAGGGACTAGCAGAACCTACGAGCAGTACTTC.

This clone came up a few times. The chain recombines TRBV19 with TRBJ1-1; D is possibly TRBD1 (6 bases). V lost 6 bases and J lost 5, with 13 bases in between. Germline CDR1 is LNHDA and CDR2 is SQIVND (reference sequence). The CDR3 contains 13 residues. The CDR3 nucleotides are TGTGCCAGTAGCAATCAGGGGATTACTGAAGCTTTCTTT. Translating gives CASSNQGITEAFF.

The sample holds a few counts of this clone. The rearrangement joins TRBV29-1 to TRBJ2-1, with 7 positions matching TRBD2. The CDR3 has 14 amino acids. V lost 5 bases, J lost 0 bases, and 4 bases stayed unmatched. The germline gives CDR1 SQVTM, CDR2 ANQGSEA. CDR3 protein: CSVLAGSSYNEQFF. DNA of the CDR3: TGCAGCGTTTTAGCGGGTAGCTCCTACAATGAGCAGTTCTTC.

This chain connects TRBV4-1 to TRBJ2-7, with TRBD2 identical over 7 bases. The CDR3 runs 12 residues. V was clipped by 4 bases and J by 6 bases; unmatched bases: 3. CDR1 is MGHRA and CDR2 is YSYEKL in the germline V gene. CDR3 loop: CASSRSGGEQYF. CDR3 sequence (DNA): TGCGCCAGCAGCCGCTCGGGGGGCGAGCAGTACTTC.

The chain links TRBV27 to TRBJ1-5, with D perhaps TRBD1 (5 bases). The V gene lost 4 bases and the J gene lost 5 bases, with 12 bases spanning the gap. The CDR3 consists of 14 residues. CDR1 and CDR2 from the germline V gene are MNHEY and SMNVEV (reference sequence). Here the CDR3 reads CASSSRTTHQPQHF. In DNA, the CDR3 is TGTGCCAGCAGTTCTCGGACAACCCATCAGCCCCAGCATTTT.

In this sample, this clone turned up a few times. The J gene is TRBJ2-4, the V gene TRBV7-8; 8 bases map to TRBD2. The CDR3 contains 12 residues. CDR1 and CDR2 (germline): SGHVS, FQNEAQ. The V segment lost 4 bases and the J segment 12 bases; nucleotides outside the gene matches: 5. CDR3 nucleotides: TGTGCCAGCAGCTCGTGGACTAGCACTCAGTACTTC. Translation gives CASSSWTSTQYF.

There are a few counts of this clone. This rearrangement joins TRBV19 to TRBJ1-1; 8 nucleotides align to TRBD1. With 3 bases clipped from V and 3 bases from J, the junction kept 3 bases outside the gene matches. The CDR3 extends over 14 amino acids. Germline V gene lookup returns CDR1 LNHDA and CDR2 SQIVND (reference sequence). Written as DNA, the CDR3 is TGTGCCAGTAGTATGACAGGGGTGGACACTGAAGCTTTCTTT. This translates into CASSMTGVDTEAFF. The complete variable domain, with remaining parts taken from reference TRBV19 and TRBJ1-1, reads DGGITQSPKYLFRKEGQNVTLSCEQNLNHDAMYWYRQDPGQGLRLIYYSQIVNDFQKGDIAEGYSVSREKKESFPLTVTSAQKNPTAFYLCASSMTGVDTEAFFGQGTRLTVV.

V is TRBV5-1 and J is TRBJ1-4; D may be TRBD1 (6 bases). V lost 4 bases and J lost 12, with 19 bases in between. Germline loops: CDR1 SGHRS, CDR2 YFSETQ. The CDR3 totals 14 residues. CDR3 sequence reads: CASSPGTQGAQLFF. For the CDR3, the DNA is TGCGCCAGCAGCCCGGGGACACAAGGGGCACAACTGTTTTTT.

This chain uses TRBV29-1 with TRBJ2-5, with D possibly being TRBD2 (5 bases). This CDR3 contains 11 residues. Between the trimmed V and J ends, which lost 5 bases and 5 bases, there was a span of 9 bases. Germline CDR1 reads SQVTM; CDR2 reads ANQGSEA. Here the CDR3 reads CSVNRGETQYF. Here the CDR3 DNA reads TGCAGCGTTAATCGAGGGGAGACCCAGTACTTC.

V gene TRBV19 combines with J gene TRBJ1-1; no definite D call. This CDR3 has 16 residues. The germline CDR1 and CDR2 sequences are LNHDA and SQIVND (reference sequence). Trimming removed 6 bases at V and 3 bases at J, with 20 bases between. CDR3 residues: CASRNPPGVKHTEAFF. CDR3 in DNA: TGTGCCAGTAGAAACCCCCCCGGGGTGAAGCACACTGAAGCTTTCTTT.